These 15 T cell receptor beta chains originate from one sample sequenced in a study of control samples from healthy donors and cancer patients. Some clones are missing from TCRdb's copy, which holds only in-frame ones; the method was immunoSEQ multiplex PCR. The table has some 150,000 clones, about 89% seen once; the top ten hold roughly 5%. Sequenced material: blood. The source of these receptors is a man aged 30-40 years in good health.

Only one count was recorded for this clone. This chain links TRBV24-1 with TRBJ2-2, with D perhaps TRBD1 or TRBD2 (5 bases each). Germline V CDR1 and CDR2: KGHDR, SFDVKD. The CDR3 is made up of 15 amino acids. Trimming took 0 bases from V and 3 from J, leaving 7 bases between them. CDR3 sequence: CATSDLQGDTGELFF. The DNA of the CDR3 is TGTGCCACCAGTGATTTGCAGGGAGACACCGGGGAGCTGTTTTTT.

This rearrangement joins TRBV19 to TRBJ1-6; D is uncertain. The V and J ends lost 1 base and 7 bases respectively, with 8 bases between them. Germline CDR1 reads LNHDA; CDR2 reads SQIVND (reference sequence). The CDR3 totals 14 residues. For the CDR3, the DNA is TGTGCCAGTAGTATAGGACATAACAATTCACCCCTCCACTTT. As protein: CASSIGHNNSPLHF.

This clone has a single count. CDR3 sequence: CASAGGSTDTQYF. CDR3 coding DNA: TGTGCCAGCGCTGGGGGTAGCACAGATACGCAGTATTTT. The rearrangement links TRBV11-2 to TRBJ2-3; TRBD1 or TRBD2 may be the D gene (5 bases each). This CDR3 is 13 amino acids long. Looked up from germline, CDR1 is SGHAT and CDR2 is FQNNGV. V was clipped by 8 bases and J by 0 bases, with 9 bases between them.

Here the CDR3 reads CASSDNLGGVLYEQYF. The CDR3 region has the DNA TGTGCCAGCAGTGACAACCTAGGGGGGGTACTTTACGAGCAGTACTTC. The chain uses TRBV25-1 and TRBJ2-7, with D perhaps TRBD2 (7 bases). V dropped 3 bases and J dropped 4 bases, with 19 bases sitting between them. This CDR3 comprises 16 residues. Germline CDR1 is MGHDK and CDR2 is SYGVNS.

This sequence joins TRBV12-2 and TRBJ2-7; the table's D call of TRBD2 was not tested on the DNA. TRBV12-2 constitutes a pseudogene. The CDR3 sequence is 12 residues long. CDR3 loop: CASRSPGYEQYF. The DNA for the CDR3 is TGTGCAAGTCGCTCCCCGGGCTACGAGCAGTACTTC.

The rearrangement uses TRBV15 and TRBJ2-1; tentatively, D is TRBD1 or TRBD2 (5 bases each). Germline CDR1 LNHNV, CDR2 YYDKDF (reference sequence). Trimming cost V 6 bases and J 4 bases, with 16 bases left between them. This CDR3 spans 15 amino acids. The CDR3 nucleotides read TGTGCCACCAGTACCGGGACGGCGATTTACAATGAGCAGTTCTTC. It specifies CATSTGTAIYNEQFF. Supplemented by reference TRBV15 and TRBJ2-1, the full variable domain reads DAMVIQNPRYQVTQFGKPVTLSCSQTLNHNVMYWYQQKSSQAPKLLFHYYDKDFNNEADTPDNFQSRRPNTSFCFLDIRSPGLGDTAMYLCATSTGTAIYNEQFFGPGTRLTVL.

This chain joins TRBV4-1 and TRBJ2-5, with 8 bases lining up with TRBD1. Trimming removed 0 bases from V and 6 bases from J; junction bases left unmatched: 6. Germline lookup yields CDR1 MGHRA and CDR2 YSYEKL. The CDR3 is 15 amino acids. CDR3 loop: CASSQDGQGKQTQYF. The CDR3 region has the DNA TGCGCCAGCAGCCAAGATGGACAGGGCAAGCAGACCCAGTACTTC.

This clone has more than one count but fewer than ten. This rearrangement joins TRBV6-4 to TRBJ2-1; 10 nucleotides agree with TRBD2. The germline V gene has CDR1 MRHNA and CDR2 SNTAGT. The CDR3 runs 15 residues. Losses at the gene ends were 0 bases for V and 5 bases for J; bases not matched to a gene: 1. CDR3 nucleotides: TGTGCCAGCAGTGACTCAGCGGGGGGGCACAATGAGCAGTTCTTC. It is translated as CASSDSAGGHNEQFF.

This clone was observed a single time. V gene TRBV5-1 combines with J gene TRBJ2-3; D call uncertain. Looked up from germline, CDR1 is SGHRS and CDR2 is YFSETQ. Deletions cut 1 base from V and 7 bases from J, with 16 bases between. The CDR3 is 15 amino acids. The chain's CDR3 is CASSLLQYSDYTQYF. DNA of the CDR3: TGCGCCAGCAGCTTGCTACAGTACTCCGACTATACGCAGTATTTT.

V is TRBV7-2 and J is TRBJ1-2; D is ambiguous. Trimming took 0 bases from V and 0 from J, leaving 8 bases between them. The germline gives CDR1 SGHTA, CDR2 FQGNSA. This CDR3 region has 15 residues. Here the CDR3 DNA reads TGTGCCAGCAGCTTAGCCGAGCTCACTAACTATGGCTACACCTTC. Protein sequence: CASSLAELTNYGYTF.

V is TRBV21-1 and J is TRBJ2-7. TRBV21-1 is classified as a pseudogene. This CDR3 spans 16 amino acids. The CDR3 here is CASSRAAAESSYEQYF. CDR3 sequence (DNA): TGTGCCAGCAGCAGGGCCGCGGCTGAGAGCTCCTACGAGCAGTACTTC.

The V call is TRBV28, the J call TRBJ1-5, with 8 positions matching TRBD1. The length of the CDR3 is 16 residues. The germline gives CDR1 MDHEN, CDR2 SYDVKM. Trimming took 5 bases from V and 0 from J; bases not matched to a gene: 6. The CDR3 protein is CASSPTGAYSNQPQHF. The CDR3 DNA follows: TGTGCCAGCAGTCCGACAGGGGCGTATAGCAATCAGCCCCAGCATTTT.

V and J are TRBV6-2 or TRBV6-3 and TRBJ1-6, with D perhaps matching TRBD1 (5 bases). With 2 bases removed from V and 6 bases from J, the gap between germline ends came to 8 bases. Germline values: CDR1 MNHEY, CDR2 SVGEGT. This CDR3 has 14 residues. The CDR3 bases are TGTGCCAGCAGTTACGGGACGAGTAATTCACCCCTCCACTTT. This translates into CASSYGTSNSPLHF.

On this clone itself: Other DNA variants within this sample encode the same CDR3. The chain employs TRBV9 and TRBJ1-5; D uncertain. The CDR3 runs to 14 residues. Germline V gene data show CDR1 as SGDLS and CDR2 as YYNGEE. V was pared by 0 bases and J by 2 bases, with 6 bases between. In nucleotides, the CDR3 is TGTGCCAGCAGCGTAGAGGGCGGCAATCAGCCCCAGCATTTT. Amino acids: CASSVEGGNQPQHF. Based on the CDR3 plus reference TRBV9 and TRBJ1-5, the full variable domain is DSGVTQTPKHLITATGQRVTLRCSPRSGDLSVYWYQQSLDQGLQFLIQYYNGEERAKGNILERFSAQQFPDLHSELNLSSLELGDSALYFCASSVEGGNQPQHFGDGTRLSIL.

The gene calls are TRBV6-5 and TRBJ2-2; D perhaps matches TRBD1 (6 bases). V was clipped by 11 bases and J by 2 bases, with 12 bases between them. The CDR3 has 13 amino acids. Per the germline V gene, CDR1 is MNHEY and CDR2 is SVGAGI. CDR3 nucleotide sequence: TGTGCCGGTGGGGACACTAACACCGGGGAGCTGTTTTTT. This translates into CAGGDTNTGELFF.